These 5 T cell receptor beta chains came from one sample sequenced in a study of blood T cell repertoires in COVID-19. Measured with immunoSEQ multiplex PCR; TCRdb has only the in-frame clones, and not every one. The table records around 60,000 clones, around four fifths of them present only once. Sequenced: peripheral blood. The receptors shown here come from a man aged 80 or over with acute or convalescent COVID-19.

The chain carries TRBV3-1 (or the pseudogene TRBV3-2) and TRBJ2-1; possibly TRBD2 for D (6 bases). The CDR3 extends over 12 amino acids. V was pared by 4 bases and J by 10 bases, with 11 bases between. CDR1 and CDR2 from the germline V gene are LGHDT and YNNKEL (reference sequence). This CDR3 reads CASSLGDSEQFF. In nucleotides, the CDR3 is TGTGCCAGCAGCCTCGGGGACTCCGAGCAGTTCTTC.

V usage is TRBV2 and J usage is TRBJ1-4; D is possibly TRBD1 (5 bases). The CDR3 runs to 16 residues. Trimming pared 2 bases from V and 6 bases from J, leaving 16 bases between. Germline lookup yields CDR1 SNHLY and CDR2 FYNNEI. In DNA, the CDR3 is TGTGCCAGCAGTGAAACTGGGGCAGGACGGGATGAAAAACTGTTTTTT. This sequence encodes CASSETGAGRDEKLFF.

This chain uses TRBV4-1 with TRBJ1-1; D may be TRBD1 (6 bases). V was cut by 3 bases and J by 1 base, with 12 bases left in between. This CDR3 spans 15 amino acids. CDR1 and CDR2 from the germline V gene are MGHRA and YSYEKL. CDR3 in amino acids: CASSHNRVPNTEAFF. CDR3 in DNA: TGCGCCAGCAGCCACAACAGGGTACCGAACACTGAAGCTTTCTTT.

The chain has TRBV2 and TRBJ2-5; 8 bases are a match to TRBD1. Germline CDR1 is SNHLY and CDR2 is FYNNEI. This CDR3 is 15 amino acids long. J was trimmed by 4 bases and V by 4 bases; bases with no gene match: 8. CDR3 region: CASSGQGAMGETQYF. CDR3 in DNA: TGTGCCAGCAGTGGGCAGGGGGCGATGGGAGAGACCCAGTACTTC.

The chain has TRBV11-2 and TRBJ2-1; 10 nucleotides align to TRBD2. The ends lost 1 base at V and 6 bases at J; junction bases unmatched: 9. Germline CDR1 and CDR2: SGHAT and FQNNGV. This CDR3 is 17 amino acids long. CDR3: CASSLVLLAGGTNEQFF. The CDR3, as DNA: TGTGCCAGCAGCTTAGTTCTATTAGCGGGGGGAACCAATGAGCAGTTCTTC.